The source of this T cell receptor beta chain is a study of T cells after yellow fever vaccination. About the research overall: The SMART-Seq v4 Ultra Low Input method served to prepare the low-cell-number fractions.

Template switching by 5'RACE produced TCR cDNA, adding a universal primer site and UMIs. TCRdb independently ran MiXCR on the 5' RACE reads; one entry per CDR3 protein. The top ten clones hold roughly an eighth of a sample with some 560,000 distinct CDR3 sequences, 19% of them seen once. Study observations and caveats: Subsequent booster samples again held most clones from primary vaccination (96% CD4, roughly 90% CD8). Some clonotypes, a small share, were shared between CD4 and CD8 compartments.

The CDR3 is made up of 10 amino acids. The germline CDR1 and CDR2 sequences are KGHDR and SFDVKD. In this sample, this clonotype turned up a few times. Its antigen is currently unknown. At one of its ends the junction is not consistent with the germline gene, which may arise from a read error. The TCR was taken from a man aged 25 to 45 who received the YFV17D yellow fever vaccine. Sequences were derived from PBMCs, sampled 15 days after the yellow fever booster vaccination. The chain links TRBV24-1 to TRBJ1-1; D unclear. The CDR3 DNA is TGCCCCAGGCGGAACACTGAAGCTTTCTTT. Translation gives CPRRNTEAFF.